The rows below give T cell receptor beta chains drawn from one sample of a study of T cells in Graves' hyperthyroidism and ophthalmopathy. MiXCR was run by TCRdb on the multiplex PCR reads, yielding one entry per CDR3 protein. The profile shows almost 350,000 distinct CDR3 sequences, approximately 18% of them singletons. Sequenced input: blood. These receptors were obtained from a woman aged 40 to 50 with Graves' ophthalmopathy. Each CDR3 is given with its conserved first and last residue. The D gene is left open where the match is weak. Size is omitted from some rows. Given values are once, few, many or a class for expanded clones.

V: TRBV5-6
J: TRBJ2-5
size: many
D: TRBD1
CDR3: CASSPADRGKETRYF
DNA: TGTGCCAGCAGCCCGGCGGACAGGGGAAAAGAGACCCGGTACTTC

V: TRBV7-6
J: TRBJ2-2
size: many
D: TRBD2
CDR3: CASSSQGTSGTPGELFF
DNA: TGTGCCAGCAGCTCCCAAGGGACTAGCGGGACCCCCGGGGAGCTGTTTTTT

V: TRBV6-1
J: TRBJ1-2
size: many
D: NA
CDR3: CASRRTRGIGYTF
DNA: TGTGCCAGCCGTAGAACTAGGGGGATAGGCTACACCTTC

V: TRBV4-3
J: TRBJ1-3
size: few
D: NA
CDR3: CASSPPGASSGNTIYF
DNA: TGCGCCAGCAGCCCCCCAGGGGCCAGCTCTGGAAACACCATATATTTT

V: TRBV11-2
J: TRBJ2-4
size: NA
D: TRBD2
CDR3: CASSLAGRGGKNIQYF
DNA: TGTGCCAGCAGCCTAGCGGGACGAGGGGGCAAAAACATTCAGTACTTC

V: TRBV3-1
J: TRBJ2-7
size: few
D: TRBD1
CDR3: CASSQVFQGAYEQYF
DNA: TGTGCCAGCAGCCAAGTGTTCCAGGGGGCCTACGAGCAGTACTTC

V: TRBV20-1
J: TRBJ2-7
size: many
D: NA
CDR3: CSARDWGEQYF
DNA: TGCAGTGCTAGAGATTGGGGGGAGCAGTACTTC

V: TRBV20-1
J: TRBJ2-5
size: many
D: NA
CDR3: CSASWETQYF
DNA: TGCAGTGCTAGCTGGGAGACCCAGTACTTC

V: TRBV6-2/TRBV6-3
J: TRBJ2-7
size: once
D: NA
CDR3: CASNSQNSYEQYF
DNA: TGTGCCAGCAATTCTCAAAATTCCTACGAGCAGTACTTC

V: TRBV28
J: TRBJ2-7
size: many
D: NA
CDR3: CATSDTGIHYEQYF
DNA: TGTGCCACCTCCGATACAGGGATACACTACGAGCAGTACTTC

V: TRBV7-9
J: TRBJ2-2
size: many
D: NA
CDR3: CASSLYSEPGELFF
DNA: TGTGCCAGCAGCTTGTACAGTGAACCCGGGGAGCTGTTTTTT

V: TRBV27
J: TRBJ2-6
size: few
D: TRBD2
CDR3: CASSRVDGGRSGANVPTF
DNA: TGTGCCAGCAGTAGAGTAGATGGCGGGAGGTCTGGGGCCAACGTCCCGACTTTC

V: TRBV6-4
J: TRBJ2-5
size: NA
D: NA
CDR3: CASKLTLQETQYF
DNA: TGTGCCAGCAAACTCACACTTCAAGAGACCCAGTACTTC

V: TRBV20-1
J: TRBJ2-7
size: many
D: NA
CDR3: CSLRGERGEQYF
DNA: TGCAGTCTTAGGGGGGAGAGGGGCGAGCAGTACTTC

V: TRBV28
J: TRBJ2-3
size: many
D: NA
CDR3: CASSLILDTQYF
DNA: TGTGCCAGCAGCCTGATCTTAGATACGCAGTATTTT

V: TRBV6-1
J: TRBJ2-2
size: NA
D: TRBD1
CDR3: CASRPTGKGPGELFF
DNA: TGTGCCAGCAGACCGACAGGGAAGGGTCCCGGGGAGCTGTTTTTT

V: TRBV9
J: TRBJ2-3
size: many
D: NA
CDR3: CASSVALGTDTQYF
DNA: TGTGCCAGCAGCGTAGCTCTGGGAACAGATACGCAGTATTTT

V: TRBV9
J: TRBJ1-6
size: NA
D: NA
CDR3: CASSVAVQTNSPLHF
DNA: TGTGCCAGCAGCGTAGCAGTGCAGACTAATTCACCCCTCCACTTT

V: TRBV20-1
J: TRBJ1-2
size: many
D: NA
CDR3: CSARGGGGNYGYTF
DNA: TGCAGTGCTAGAGGCGGGGGGGGGAACTATGGCTACACCTTC

V: TRBV6-5
J: TRBJ2-7
size: many
D: TRBD2
CDR3: CASSRDYSYEQYF
DNA: TGTGCCAGCAGTAGGGACTACTCCTACGAGCAGTACTTC

V: TRBV28
J: TRBJ2-5
size: once
D: NA
CDR3: CASSYSGQTQETQYF
DNA: TGTGCCAGCAGTTACTCCGGACAGACCCAAGAGACCCAGTACTTC

V: TRBV6-6
J: TRBJ2-5
size: many
D: NA
CDR3: CASSYVETQYF
DNA: TGTGCCAGCAGTTACGTCGAGACCCAGTACTTC

V: TRBV7-2
J: TRBJ2-4
size: many
D: NA
CDR3: CASSQLSLAKNIQYF
DNA: TGTGCCAGCAGCCAATTATCGCTAGCCAAAAACATTCAGTACTTC

V: TRBV7-2
J: TRBJ2-7
size: NA
D: NA
CDR3: CASSNPRDGAYEQYF
DNA: TGTGCCAGCAGCAACCCACGGGACGGCGCCTACGAGCAGTACTTC

V: TRBV5-1
J: TRBJ2-5
size: many
D: TRBD2
CDR3: CASSLMGTSGISGETQYF
DNA: TGCGCCAGCAGCTTGATGGGGACTAGCGGGATTAGTGGAGAGACCCAGTACTTC

V: TRBV27
J: TRBJ1-2
size: NA
D: NA
CDR3: CASRPQGRGYGYTF
DNA: TGTGCCAGCAGGCCTCAGGGGAGGGGGTATGGCTACACCTTC

V: TRBV6-2/TRBV6-3
J: TRBJ2-7
size: many
D: TRBD1
CDR3: CASSSQHTGTGYQQYF
DNA: TGTGCCAGCAGTTCGCAACACACCGGGACAGGGTACCAGCAGTACTTC

V: TRBV29-1
J: TRBJ1-1
size: NA
D: NA
CDR3: CSVVEVNTEAFF
DNA: TGCAGCGTTGTCGAGGTAAACACTGAAGCTTTCTTT

V: TRBV12-3/TRBV12-4
J: TRBJ2-5
size: NA
D: NA
CDR3: CASSRTGQGGTQYF
DNA: TGTGCCAGCAGTCGGACAGGTCAGGGAGGGACCCAGTACTTC

V: TRBV12-5
J: TRBJ1-5
size: NA
D: NA
CDR3: CASGLFIGDHSNQPQHF
DNA: TGTGCTAGTGGTTTGTTTATCGGGGACCATAGCAATCAGCCCCAGCATTTT

V: TRBV6-5
J: TRBJ1-5
size: few
D: TRBD1
CDR3: CASSLTGSYSNQPQHF
DNA: TGTGCCAGCAGTTTGACAGGGAGTTATAGCAATCAGCCCCAGCATTTT

V: TRBV7-9
J: TRBJ2-7
size: few
D: NA
CDR3: CASSLGLIPYEQYF
DNA: TGTGCCAGCAGCTTAGGACTGATACCCTACGAGCAGTACTTC

V: TRBV7-2
J: TRBJ2-7
size: NA
D: TRBD1
CDR3: CASRRDRNTEQYF
DNA: TGTGCCAGCAGACGGGACAGAAATACTGAGCAGTACTTC

V: TRBV20-1
J: TRBJ2-7
size: many
D: NA
CDR3: CSARGGPFGQYF
DNA: TGCAGTGCTAGAGGAGGGCCCTTCGGGCAGTACTTC

V: TRBV12-3/TRBV12-4
J: TRBJ2-7
size: many
D: NA
CDR3: CASSTDTPYEQYF
DNA: TGTGCCAGCAGCACGGACACTCCCTACGAGCAGTACTTC